This entry lists 27 T cell receptor beta chains sequenced from one sample in a study of cytotoxic CD8 clonotypes in ibrutinib-treated CLL. The table came from immunoSEQ multiplex PCR; TCRdb's copy has only in-frame clones and leaves some out. The sample consists of about 250,000 clones, roughly 70% of them appearing once. Source: PBMCs, taken after 24 months of ibrutinib treatment. These TCRs come from a human donor with chronic lymphocytic leukemia.

The chain uses TRBV19 and TRBJ1-1; D is undetermined. This CDR3 is built from 12 residues. V was shortened by 4 bases and J by 4 bases, with 7 bases between the two germline ends. Germline CDR1 reads LNHDA; CDR2 reads SQIVND (reference sequence). CDR3: CASSTGFTEAFF. CDR3 nucleotide sequence: TGTGCCAGTAGTACGGGCTTCACTGAAGCTTTCTTT.

The V and J genes are TRBV20-1 and TRBJ2-3; tentatively, D is TRBD1 or TRBD2 (5 bases each). CDR1 is DFQATT, CDR2 SNEGSKA, per germline (reference sequence). This CDR3 comprises 10 residues. With 6 bases removed from V and 7 bases from J, the gap between germline ends came to 8 bases. The CDR3 coding sequence is TGCAGTGCGGGACCTAATACGCAGTATTTT. Translating it yields CSAGPNTQYF.

This clone was recorded a few times. Additional DNA sequences in this sample encode the identical CDR3. This chain uses TRBV28 with TRBJ1-5; no clear D. The CDR3 length is 12 residues. Germline CDR1 is MDHEN and CDR2 is SYDVKM. V was cut by 6 bases and J by 3 bases, with 6 bases left in between. CDR3 protein: CASRRANQPQHF. The CDR3 region has the DNA TGTGCCAGCAGACGTGCCAATCAGCCCCAGCATTTT.

The rearrangement joins TRBV15 to TRBJ2-5; 7 bases agree with TRBD1. Germline V gene data show CDR1 as LNHNV and CDR2 as YYDKDF (reference sequence). CDR3 size: 16 residues. With 2 bases clipped from V and 4 bases from J, the junction kept 10 bases outside the gene matches. CDR3 region: CATSRTGEWLSETQYF. CDR3 DNA: TGTGCCACCAGCAGAACAGGGGAGTGGTTGTCAGAGACCCAGTACTTC.

The sample holds a few counts of this clone. The chain joins TRBV5-1 to TRBJ1-2; D remains unclear. This CDR3 contains 16 residues. V was cut by 0 bases and J by 4 bases, with 16 bases left in between. Germline V CDR1 and CDR2: SGHRS, YFSETQ. This CDR3 is CASSLALGSAVYGYTF. CDR3 in DNA: TGCGCCAGCAGCTTGGCTCTAGGGTCCGCTGTCTATGGCTACACCTTC.

The J gene is TRBJ2-7, the V gene TRBV10-1; the D gene could be TRBD1 or TRBD2 (5 bases each). The V gene's germline CDR1 is WNHNN and CDR2 SYGVQD (reference sequence). V was trimmed by 0 bases and J by 4 bases, leaving 13 bases between them. The CDR3 loop spans 15 amino acids. This chain's CDR3 is CASSESLDWGYEQYF. DNA of the CDR3: TGCGCCAGCAGTGAGTCCTTAGATTGGGGGTACGAGCAGTACTTC.

This sequence joins TRBV7-3 and TRBJ2-2; tentatively, D is TRBD1 or TRBD2 (5 bases each). Trimming removed 5 bases at V and 1 base at J, with 11 bases between. The CDR3 is made up of 15 amino acids. Germline V gene lookup returns CDR1 SGHTA and CDR2 FQGTGA. DNA of the CDR3: TGTGCCAGCAGCCGGGACGGGGTGAACACCGGGGAGCTGTTTTTT. Its translation: CASSRDGVNTGELFF.

CDR3 sequence: CASSPRASGQYEQYF. As DNA, the CDR3 is TGTGCCAGCAGTCCGCGGGCTAGCGGGCAATACGAGCAGTACTTC. The chain joins TRBV27 to TRBJ2-7; TRBD2 aligns across 8 bases. Germline V CDR1 and CDR2: MNHEY, SMNVEV (reference sequence). This CDR3 spans 15 amino acids. Trimming at V came to 5 bases and at J to 4 bases, leaving 10 bases not matched to a gene.

The gene calls are TRBV10-3 and TRBJ2-3; 13 nucleotides line up with TRBD2. The junction had 2 bases not matched to a gene; V was cut back by 10 bases and J by 1 base. Germline loops: CDR1 ENHRY, CDR2 SYGVKD. This CDR3 comprises 14 residues. CDR3 sequence: CATGTSGGTDTQYF. CDR3 bases: TGTGCCACCGGGACTAGCGGGGGCACAGATACGCAGTATTTT.

J is TRBJ2-1 and V is TRBV5-1; no reliable D call. CDR3 size: 16 residues. With 4 bases removed from V and 0 bases from J, the gap between germline ends came to 14 bases. Germline CDR1 reads SGHRS; CDR2 reads YFSETQ. The DNA for the CDR3 is TGCGCCAGCAGCCTTGGATGGTACGTCTCCTACAATGAGCAGTTCTTC. Amino acid sequence: CASSLGWYVSYNEQFF.

The chain's CDR3 is CASSPLQGPRPYEQYF. The CDR3 DNA is TGTGCCAGCTCACCACTTCAGGGACCCCGGCCCTACGAGCAGTACTTC. The rearrangement links TRBV18 to TRBJ2-7; D is possibly TRBD1 or TRBD2 (5 bases each). Germline V lookup: CDR1 KGHSH, CDR2 LQKENI. The V end lost 1 base, the J end lost 2 bases, and 15 bases lay between the germline ends. The CDR3 totals 16 residues.

This chain uses TRBV29-1 with TRBJ1-1; D possibly corresponds to TRBD1 (5 bases). V shed 4 bases and J shed 1 base, with 13 bases lying between them. From germline, CDR1 is SQVTM and CDR2 ANQGSEA. The CDR3 has 14 residues. This chain's CDR3 is CSVVGPGGNTEAFF. The CDR3 nucleotides read TGCAGCGTTGTGGGTCCTGGGGGGAACACTGAAGCTTTCTTT.

The gene calls are TRBV28 and TRBJ1-5, with D perhaps matching TRBD1 (5 bases). The CDR3 totals 16 residues. V was trimmed by 3 bases and J by 2 bases, leaving 14 bases between them. CDR1 is MDHEN and CDR2 is SYDVKM in the germline V gene. CDR3 amino acids: CASSLDRRGGNQPQHF. The CDR3 region has the DNA TGTGCCAGCAGTTTGGACCGAAGGGGCGGCAATCAGCCCCAGCATTTT.

This chain connects TRBV5-1 to TRBJ2-7; the D is unclear. Germline assignment: CDR1 SGHRS and CDR2 YFSETQ. The CDR3 has 13 amino acids. The V end was cut by 1 base, the J end by 0 bases, with 5 bases between. CDR3 loop: CASSLFNSYEQYF. CDR3 in DNA: TGCGCCAGCAGCTTGTTCAACTCCTACGAGCAGTACTTC.

The chain has TRBV27 and TRBJ2-7, with 7 nucleotides matching TRBD1. The germline V gene has CDR1 MNHEY and CDR2 SMNVEV (reference sequence). This CDR3 spans 13 amino acids. V was clipped by 2 bases and J by 7 bases; unmatched bases: 5. The DNA for the CDR3 is TGTGCCAGCAGTTTAAGGGGGCTCGCTGAGCAGTACTTC. Translating gives CASSLRGLAEQYF.

The chain has TRBV19 and TRBJ2-1; tentatively, D is TRBD2 (5 bases). Between the trimmed V and J ends, which lost 3 bases and 4 bases, there was a span of 10 bases. The CDR3 covers 14 residues. Germline assignment: CDR1 LNHDA and CDR2 SQIVND (reference sequence). The CDR3 region has the DNA TGTGCCAGTAGTATCTCTAAGCGGTACAATGAGCAGTTCTTC. Protein sequence: CASSISKRYNEQFF.

The chain joins TRBV11-2 to TRBJ2-3; TRBD2 is a possible D gene (7 bases). This CDR3 has 14 residues. V gave up 1 base and J gave up 5 bases, with 10 bases separating them. Per germline, CDR1 SGHAT and CDR2 FQNNGV. DNA for the CDR3: TGTGCCAGCAGCTTAGGGCGGGGGCGAGATACGCAGTATTTT. This translates into CASSLGRGRDTQYF.

V usage is TRBV7-9 and J usage is TRBJ2-7, with 9 nucleotides matching TRBD1. V dropped 4 bases and J dropped 4; count of bases not matched to a gene: 5. The length of the CDR3 is 14 residues. Germline V gene data show CDR1 as SEHNR and CDR2 as FQNEAQ (reference sequence). The CDR3 loop reads CASSSGDRVYEQYF. DNA for the CDR3: TGTGCCAGCAGCTCCGGGGACAGGGTATACGAGCAGTACTTC.

This chain joins TRBV10-2 and TRBJ2-7; 7 bases fit TRBD1. Germline-derived CDR1 and CDR2 are WSHSY and SAAADI. Trimming cost V 8 bases and J 2 bases; bases outside gene matches: 9. CDR3 length: 14 residues. CDR3 coding DNA: TGCGCCAGCGCTTCGACAGGGACAACCTACGAGCAGTACTTC. Its translation: CASASTGTTYEQYF.

V usage is TRBV5-6 and J usage is TRBJ2-5; weak D call: TRBD1 (6 bases). The CDR3 runs to 14 residues. Germline lookup yields CDR1 SGHDT and CDR2 YYEEEE. The V and J ends lost 6 bases and 4 bases respectively, with 16 bases between them. CDR3 bases: TGTGCCAGCAACAGGGTCAGGGTACGAGAGACCCAGTACTTC. This encodes CASNRVRVRETQYF.

The V and J genes are TRBV10-3 and TRBJ1-2; D call uncertain. The V and J ends lost 2 bases and 6 bases respectively, with 10 bases between them. The CDR3 consists of 13 residues. The germline V gene has CDR1 ENHRY and CDR2 SYGVKD. DNA of the CDR3: TGTGCCATCAGTGAGGACCCCCTAGATGGCTACACCTTC. This translates into CAISEDPLDGYTF.

The chain joins TRBV25-1 to TRBJ2-7; 7 nucleotides match TRBD2. J gave up 3 bases and V 3 bases, and 5 bases lay outside the gene matches. Germline loops: CDR1 MGHDK, CDR2 SYGVNS. This CDR3 has 14 residues. CDR3 loop: CASSDATSDYEQYF. DNA for the CDR3: TGTGCCAGCAGTGATGCTACTAGCGACTACGAGCAGTACTTC.

This clone came up a few times. The chain couples TRBV10-3 to TRBJ2-7, with D maybe TRBD2 (5 bases). The CDR3 runs 14 residues. The germline V gene has CDR1 ENHRY and CDR2 SYGVKD. Trimming pared 2 bases from V and 3 bases from J, leaving 11 bases between. In DNA form, the CDR3 reads TGTGCCATCAGTGAGGGACTGGAGTACTACGAGCAGTACTTC. This codes for CAISEGLEYYEQYF.

The chain uses TRBV9 and TRBJ2-2; D is unclear. Germline V CDR1 and CDR2: SGDLS, YYNGEE. Trimming took off 3 bases at V and 6 bases at J, with 12 bases between the two ends. This CDR3 has 14 amino acids. In DNA, the CDR3 is TGTGCCAGCAGCGGGTCGAGATCTCCCGGGGAGCTGTTTTTT. This encodes CASSGSRSPGELFF.

A note on this clone: Sequence at one end of the junction differs from germline and may be a read error. The chain employs TRBV25-1 and TRBJ2-1; possibly TRBD2 for D (6 bases). Germline V gene data show CDR1 as MGHDK and CDR2 as SYGVNS. This CDR3 has 10 residues. The CDR3 is CASGGVERFF. The CDR3 bases are TGTGCCAGCGGAGGGGTGGAGCGGTTCTTC.

This rearrangement joins TRBV28 to TRBJ2-6; D is uncertain. The CDR3 length is 15 residues. Germline loops: CDR1 MDHEN, CDR2 SYDVKM. Trimming took 5 bases from V and 0 from J, leaving 8 bases between them. The CDR3 spells CASSKKHSGANVLTF. The CDR3 coding sequence is TGTGCCAGCAGTAAAAAACACTCTGGGGCCAACGTCCTGACTTTC.

The rearrangement uses TRBV6-5 and TRBJ2-7; 10 positions agree with TRBD2. Germline CDR1 is MNHEY and CDR2 is SVGAGI. This CDR3 is 15 amino acids long. After removal of 6 bases from V and 4 bases from J, the junction contained 9 bases not matched to a gene. CDR3 protein: CASRYASGSSYEQYF. DNA for the CDR3: TGTGCCAGCAGGTACGCTAGCGGGAGCTCGTACGAGCAGTACTTC.